This TCR beta chain was retrieved from a study of glioma-infiltrating T cells after dendritic cell vaccination. In the study overall: Treatment, given 2003 to 2012, was autologous tumor lysate-pulsed dendritic cell vaccination.

Produced via immunoSEQ multiplex PCR; TCRdb's table is partial and in-frame only. Here the sample spans around 90,000 clones, 75% to 85% being singletons. The CDR3 contains 15 residues. J lost 7 bases, V lost 4 bases, and 7 bases had no gene match. Germline V gives CDR1 MNHEY, CDR2 SMNVEV (reference sequence). The material was blood, obtained before dendritic cell vaccination. This chain connects TRBV27 to TRBJ1-6; 7 bases agree with TRBD1. The sequence was obtained from a human donor with glioblastoma. CDR3 in DNA: TGTGCCAGCAGTTCTATCGGGACAGCAAATTCACCCCTCCACTTT. It encodes CASSSIGTANSPLHF.